This is a list of T cell receptor beta chains from one sample in a study of cytomegalovirus exposure and HLA in healthy donors. Only in-frame clones appear in the TCRdb table, and some are missing; sequencing was by immunoSEQ multiplex PCR. This table holds about 120,000 clones, approximately 70% found once. Sample: PBMCs. These TCRs come from a woman aged 35 to 49 in good health and CMV-seropositive. CDR3s include the opening cysteine and the closing phenylalanine or tryptophan. Fields, in order: D gene, clone size, V gene, J gene, CDR3 DNA, CDR3 protein. D genes are given only for firm matches. The size of a clone is reported for some rows only, either as once, few or many, or as a class for expanded clones.

d_gene: TRBD2
abundance: -
v_gene: TRBV11-3
j_gene: TRBJ2-2
CDR3nt: TGTGCCAGCAGCCGAACTCTAGCGGGGAACACCGGGGAGCTGTTTTTT
CDR3aa: CASSRTLAGNTGELFF

d_gene: TRBD2
abundance: few
v_gene: TRBV5-4
j_gene: TRBJ2-7
CDR3nt: TGTGCCAGCAGCTTGGGTGTTGGACTAGCGGAGTACGAGCAGTACTTC
CDR3aa: CASSLGVGLAEYEQYF

d_gene: -
abundance: -
v_gene: TRBV18
j_gene: TRBJ2-5
CDR3nt: TGTGCCAGCTCACCACCGGCAGAGCCCAGGGAGACCCAGTACTTC
CDR3aa: CASSPPAEPRETQYF

d_gene: -
abundance: -
v_gene: TRBV7-9
j_gene: TRBJ1-1
CDR3nt: TGTGCCAGCAGCTTGACAGACATGAACACTGAAGCTTTCTTT
CDR3aa: CASSLTDMNTEAFF

d_gene: -
abundance: -
v_gene: TRBV27
j_gene: TRBJ2-1
CDR3nt: TGTGCCAGCAGTCTCCGGAGAGCGGTCTCCTACAATGAGCAGTTCTTC
CDR3aa: CASSLRRAVSYNEQFF

d_gene: TRBD1
abundance: -
v_gene: TRBV11-2
j_gene: TRBJ1-2
CDR3nt: TGTGCCAGCAGCTTAGATCTACAGGGGGGTTATGGCTACACCTTC
CDR3aa: CASSLDLQGGYGYTF

d_gene: TRBD1
abundance: -
v_gene: TRBV10-3
j_gene: TRBJ2-5
CDR3nt: TGTGCCATCAGGGGACAGGGGGAAGAGACCCAGTACTTC
CDR3aa: CAIRGQGEETQYF

d_gene: -
abundance: -
v_gene: TRBV28
j_gene: TRBJ1-5
CDR3nt: TGTGCCAGCGTTTTAGGCAATCAGCCCCAGCATTTT
CDR3aa: CASVLGNQPQHF

d_gene: TRBD2
abundance: -
v_gene: TRBV4-1
j_gene: TRBJ2-1
CDR3nt: TGCGCCAGCAGCCACCTCCGACCTAGGGGACTAGCGGGAGCGACGTCCTACAATGAGCAGTTCTTC
CDR3aa: CASSHLRPRGLAGATSYNEQFF

d_gene: TRBD1
abundance: -
v_gene: TRBV6-5
j_gene: TRBJ1-5
CDR3nt: TGTGCCAGCAACGCCGGGACAGGAGGGAATCAGCCCCAGCATTTT
CDR3aa: CASNAGTGGNQPQHF

d_gene: TRBD2
abundance: -
v_gene: TRBV29-1
j_gene: TRBJ2-1
CDR3nt: TGCAGCGTGACCCTCGGGACTAGCGGATCCCCTTACAATGAGCAGTTCTTC
CDR3aa: CSVTLGTSGSPYNEQFF

d_gene: TRBD2
abundance: -
v_gene: TRBV10-1
j_gene: TRBJ2-7
CDR3nt: TGCGCCACCCATCGCAGACCTAGCGGGAGGTGCTACGAGCAGTACTTC
CDR3aa: CATHRRPSGRCYEQYF

d_gene: TRBD1
abundance: -
v_gene: TRBV5-1
j_gene: TRBJ2-6
CDR3nt: TGCGCCAGCAGCCCGGGACAGCTATCTGGGGCCAACGTCCTGACTTTC
CDR3aa: CASSPGQLSGANVLTF

d_gene: TRBD1
abundance: few
v_gene: TRBV19
j_gene: TRBJ1-4
CDR3nt: TGTGCCAGTAGCCCGGGGACAGTAGTTAATGAAAAACTGTTTTTT
CDR3aa: CASSPGTVVNEKLFF

d_gene: -
abundance: -
v_gene: TRBV4-2
j_gene: TRBJ1-1
CDR3nt: TGTGCCAGCAGCCAAGATCTGATGGGGGGGAACACTGAAGCTTTCTTT
CDR3aa: CASSQDLMGGNTEAFF

d_gene: -
abundance: -
v_gene: TRBV25-1
j_gene: TRBJ2-7
CDR3nt: TGTGCCAGCACCCCGCGAGGCCCTTCCTACGAGCAGTACTTC
CDR3aa: CASTPRGPSYEQYF

d_gene: -
abundance: few
v_gene: TRBV7-9
j_gene: TRBJ2-3
CDR3nt: TGTGCCAGCAGCTTAGGCCTAGGGGTCCACACAGATACGCAGTATTTT
CDR3aa: CASSLGLGVHTDTQYF

d_gene: TRBD2
abundance: -
v_gene: TRBV7-2
j_gene: TRBJ2-2
CDR3nt: TGTGCCAGCAGCATATCGGGACTAGCGGTAACCGGGGAGCTGTTTTTT
CDR3aa: CASSISGLAVTGELFF

d_gene: TRBD1
abundance: -
v_gene: TRBV2
j_gene: TRBJ1-1
CDR3nt: TGTGCCAGCAGTGAAAGTCGCTGGGACAGGGGGAACACTGAAGCTTTCTTT
CDR3aa: CASSESRWDRGNTEAFF

d_gene: TRBD1
abundance: -
v_gene: TRBV7-8
j_gene: TRBJ1-2
CDR3nt: TGTGCCAGCAGCTTAGGCTACAGGACAGGGGGAAGCTATGGCTACACCTTC
CDR3aa: CASSLGYRTGGSYGYTF

d_gene: TRBD2
abundance: -
v_gene: TRBV2
j_gene: TRBJ2-7
CDR3nt: TGTGCCAGCACCCCCAGGACTAGCGGAGCCTACGAGCAGTACTTC
CDR3aa: CASTPRTSGAYEQYF

d_gene: -
abundance: -
v_gene: TRBV14
j_gene: TRBJ2-7
CDR3nt: TGTGCCAGCAGCCTCCAGAGGGCCGCGGAGCAGTACTTC
CDR3aa: CASSLQRAAEQYF

d_gene: TRBD2
abundance: -
v_gene: TRBV7-3
j_gene: TRBJ2-3
CDR3nt: TGTGCCAGCAGCTCTCTAGCGGGAGAGGATACGCAGTATTTT
CDR3aa: CASSSLAGEDTQYF

d_gene: TRBD2
abundance: once
v_gene: TRBV6-5
j_gene: TRBJ2-7
CDR3nt: TGTGCCAGCAGTCCGACTAGCGGGAGGTACGAGCAGTACTTC
CDR3aa: CASSPTSGRYEQYF

d_gene: TRBD2
abundance: -
v_gene: TRBV18
j_gene: TRBJ2-7
CDR3nt: TGTGCCAGCTCACCACGGCTAGCGGGAGACGAGCAGTACTTC
CDR3aa: CASSPRLAGDEQYF

d_gene: TRBD2
abundance: few
v_gene: TRBV6-5
j_gene: TRBJ2-7
CDR3nt: TGTGCCAGCAGTTACGACGGGAGGGCCACCAGCGAGCAGTACTTC
CDR3aa: CASSYDGRATSEQYF

d_gene: TRBD1
abundance: -
v_gene: TRBV4-3
j_gene: TRBJ1-2
CDR3nt: TGCGCCAGCAGCCATGACAGGGATCGGGGCTACACCTTC
CDR3aa: CASSHDRDRGYTF

d_gene: TRBD1
abundance: few
v_gene: TRBV30
j_gene: TRBJ1-5
CDR3nt: TGTGCCTGGGACAGGGGGCGGAATCAGCCCCAGCATTTT
CDR3aa: CAWDRGRNQPQHF

d_gene: TRBD2
abundance: -
v_gene: TRBV11-2
j_gene: TRBJ2-1
CDR3nt: TGTGCCAGCAGATTCACTCGACTAGCAAGTAGTGAGCAGTTCTTC
CDR3aa: CASRFTRLASSEQFF

d_gene: TRBD2
abundance: -
v_gene: TRBV28
j_gene: TRBJ2-7
CDR3nt: TGTGCCAGCAACCCAGTTAGCCTAGCGGGAGACTACGAGCAGTACTTC
CDR3aa: CASNPVSLAGDYEQYF

d_gene: -
abundance: -
v_gene: TRBV12-5
j_gene: TRBJ2-7
CDR3nt: TGTGCTAGTGGTTTGTGGGAGGAGGCCGAGCAGTACTTC
CDR3aa: CASGLWEEAEQYF

d_gene: -
abundance: once
v_gene: TRBV9
j_gene: TRBJ1-5
CDR3nt: TGTGCCAGCAGCGTAGCTACCAATCAGCCCCAGCATTTT
CDR3aa: CASSVATNQPQHF

d_gene: TRBD2
abundance: few
v_gene: TRBV2
j_gene: TRBJ2-7
CDR3nt: TGTGCCAGCGGGACTAGCGGGACTCACTACGAGCAGTACTTC
CDR3aa: CASGTSGTHYEQYF

d_gene: -
abundance: -
v_gene: TRBV13
j_gene: TRBJ2-2
CDR3nt: TGTGCCAGCAGCTTGCCCCCGACTACGTCCGGGGAGCTGTTTTTT
CDR3aa: CASSLPPTTSGELFF

d_gene: -
abundance: -
v_gene: TRBV7-2
j_gene: TRBJ1-5
CDR3nt: TGTGCCAGCAGCTTTAATCAAGCCAATCAGCCCCAGCATTTT
CDR3aa: CASSFNQANQPQHF

d_gene: TRBD1
abundance: -
v_gene: TRBV19
j_gene: TRBJ2-7
CDR3nt: TGTGCCAGTACCCCGACAGGGGGTATCTACGAGCAGTACTTC
CDR3aa: CASTPTGGIYEQYF

d_gene: TRBD2
abundance: -
v_gene: TRBV7-9
j_gene: TRBJ2-7
CDR3nt: TGTTCCAGCAGCTTAGTGATTGGGACTAGCGGCCTCTACGAGCAGTACTTC
CDR3aa: CSSSLVIGTSGLYEQYF

d_gene: -
abundance: -
v_gene: TRBV30
j_gene: TRBJ1-1
CDR3nt: TGTGCCTGGAGCGCTAACAGGCGTCGCCTGAGGAGTGGTACCCGGAACACTGAAGCTTTCTTT
CDR3aa: CAWSANRRRLRSGTRNTEAFF

d_gene: -
abundance: -
v_gene: TRBV5-1
j_gene: TRBJ1-4
CDR3nt: TGCGCCAGCAGCTTGGTCAGGGGCGGCGAAAAACTGTTTTTT
CDR3aa: CASSLVRGGEKLFF

d_gene: -
abundance: once
v_gene: TRBV5-4
j_gene: TRBJ2-1
CDR3nt: TGTGCCAGCAGCCCATACAGGGTCTCCTACAATGAGCAGTTCTTC
CDR3aa: CASSPYRVSYNEQFF

d_gene: -
abundance: -
v_gene: TRBV7-9
j_gene: TRBJ1-2
CDR3nt: TGTGCCAGCAGCTTCGCAGCCCACTATGGCCACACCTTC
CDR3aa: CASSFAAHYGHTF

d_gene: -
abundance: -
v_gene: TRBV27
j_gene: TRBJ2-7
CDR3nt: TGTGCCAGCCGGACATTTAACTCCTACGAGCAGTACTTC
CDR3aa: CASRTFNSYEQYF

d_gene: TRBD2
abundance: -
v_gene: TRBV7-8
j_gene: TRBJ2-1
CDR3nt: TGTGCCAGCAGCTTAGCAGGACTAGCGGGACTCTACAATGAGCAGTTCTTC
CDR3aa: CASSLAGLAGLYNEQFF

d_gene: -
abundance: -
v_gene: TRBV7-2
j_gene: TRBJ1-2
CDR3nt: TGTGCCAGCAGCTCTCAGGTGAACTATGGCTACACCTTC
CDR3aa: CASSSQVNYGYTF

d_gene: TRBD1
abundance: -
v_gene: TRBV4-2
j_gene: TRBJ1-6
CDR3nt: TGTGCCAGCAGCCAAGGACAGGGCCAAAATTCACCCCTCCACTTT
CDR3aa: CASSQGQGQNSPLHF

d_gene: -
abundance: -
v_gene: TRBV7-6
j_gene: TRBJ1-4
CDR3nt: TGTGCTTGCAGCGGGCCACTGGGTGAAAAACTGTTTTTT
CDR3aa: CACSGPLGEKLFF

d_gene: -
abundance: -
v_gene: TRBV6-6
j_gene: TRBJ2-1
CDR3nt: TGTGCCAGCAGCCCTGGGGCAGCCTACAATGAGCAGTTCTTC
CDR3aa: CASSPGAAYNEQFF

d_gene: -
abundance: few
v_gene: TRBV7-9
j_gene: TRBJ2-1
CDR3nt: TGTGCCAGCAGCTTAGATATCGCAGGTTCCTACAATGAGCAGTTCTTC
CDR3aa: CASSLDIAGSYNEQFF

d_gene: -
abundance: -
v_gene: TRBV7-3
j_gene: TRBJ1-1
CDR3nt: TGTGCCAGCAGCTTGGGCCCCGTCAGTGAAGCTTTCTTT
CDR3aa: CASSLGPVSEAFF

d_gene: -
abundance: -
v_gene: TRBV19
j_gene: TRBJ1-1
CDR3nt: TGTGCCAGTAGTGCGGGAGGATTGAACACTGAAGCTTTCTTT
CDR3aa: CASSAGGLNTEAFF

d_gene: TRBD1
abundance: -
v_gene: TRBV7-2
j_gene: TRBJ2-5
CDR3nt: TGTGCCAGCAGCTGGGACAGCCAAGAGACCCAGTACTTC
CDR3aa: CASSWDSQETQYF

d_gene: TRBD1
abundance: few
v_gene: TRBV28
j_gene: TRBJ1-1
CDR3nt: TGTGCCAGCAGCCCTCCACAGGGGGGAGGAACTGAAGCTTTCTTT
CDR3aa: CASSPPQGGGTEAFF

d_gene: TRBD1
abundance: -
v_gene: TRBV5-1
j_gene: TRBJ1-4
CDR3nt: TGCGCCAGCAGCAGGGACAGGGAAAATGAAAAACTGTTTTTT
CDR3aa: CASSRDRENEKLFF

d_gene: -
abundance: few
v_gene: TRBV7-2
j_gene: TRBJ1-3
CDR3nt: TGTGCCAGCAGCTTAGGCGGGGGATTCTCTGGAAACACCATATATTTT
CDR3aa: CASSLGGGFSGNTIYF

d_gene: TRBD1
abundance: few
v_gene: TRBV5-1
j_gene: TRBJ1-6
CDR3nt: TGCGCCAGCAGCTTAACAGGGGACCCTGGGAATTCACCCCTCCACTTT
CDR3aa: CASSLTGDPGNSPLHF